Included here is one T cell receptor (beta chain) sequence, with context. This clone was detected once. What antigen it recognizes has not been identified. Base quality data are lacking; no much larger clone is found one base away. These data originate in a study of shared clonotypes between healthy human individuals (dated by TCRdb to 2018 to 2020). The study in broad terms: A couple of women and three men aged 18 to 49 years were included in the cohort. Leukapheresis yielded between about 0.85 and 10 billion PBMCs per donor. To estimate repertoire size and how much clonotypes are shared between individuals, the study performed deep sequencing of blood TCR repertoires from 4 to 6 healthy adults. To increase sequencing depth and limit assay-specific biases, different laboratories used diverse techniques to prepare libraries and sequence TCR repertoires. What the authors observed across the whole study: Sampling was restricted to blood, and TCR repertoires in tissues likely differ from the TCR repertoires found in blood. Based on pairwise subsampling, the degree of clonotype sharing among donors was expected to be affected by sequencing depth. Because the study included a small number of donors, the genetic and exposure-history diversity represented was limited.

TCR CDR3 regions were amplified from genomic DNA by multiplex PCR using the deep immunoSEQ assay. Extracted genomic DNA from each cell subset was distributed evenly across all wells of several immunoSEQ 96-well plates, and each plate was treated as a replicate. For unsorted PBMC, 250 to 350 ng genomic DNA, equal to 25,000 to 35,000 T cell genomes, was loaded into each replicate PCR. Ten immunoSEQ deep assay plates were used to sequence unsorted PBMC genomic DNA. Purified libraries were measured with a Qubit 3.0 fluorometer, size-checked on a Bioanalyzer 2100, and measured again with the KAPA Library Quantification kit. A separate single-read 150-cycle Illumina NextSeq 550 flow cell was used to sequence each immunoSEQ 96-well plate. In the source study's methods: Because only junctional sequences without quality scores were contained in the immunoSEQ output, filtering matching that applied to full-length reads could not be performed. Sequences were annotated with PyIR, a Python wrapper for IgBLAST v1.9, using IMGT germline references to assign V/J genes and CDR3. Reads were filtered out if the reads had weak V/J assignments (E-value above 1e-6), no CDR3, stop codons, out-of-frame junctions, or ambiguous translated residues. A V3J clonotype was defined by an identical inferred V gene, J gene, and CDR3 amino acid sequence. Percentage overlap between repertoires was computed as shared unique clonotypes divided by the size of the smaller repertoire. Richness of each repertoire was evaluated using RTK rarefaction, the Chao1 estimator, and Recon v2.1 estimates of unobserved clonotypes. TCRdb carries this immuneACCESS record with in-frame sequences only. Its versions omit some clonotypes, under half of them owing to an unresolved V gene in the studies checked, with the rest unexplained. The V and J calls and the clone size are those of that table, but D and trimming were determined from the DNA. For this sample there are 450,000 to 500,000 clones; roughly 80% appear just once. The top ten hold approximately 12% of the sample.

V loses 3 bases of germline sequence and J loses 10 bases, and the interval between the two ends is 12 bases. Looking up the germline V gene yields CDR1 MDHEN and CDR2 SYDVKM. From the cysteine through the phenylalanine, the CDR3 covers 13 amino acids. The only DNA kept is the CDR3, 39 bases in frame from the first base. The donors were healthy, HIV-negative adults who had no recently reported acute infections or vaccinations. Only Caucasian adults living in Nashville, Tennessee, USA were represented among the donors. For unsorted samples, 84 million or so PBMCs were counted, and genomic DNA was extracted using the QIAamp DNA Blood Mini kit. After blood collection by leukapheresis, PBMCs were isolated using Ficoll-Histopaque density gradient centrifugation and then cryopreserved in the vapor phase of liquid nitrogen.

The source is a woman aged 40-49 years in good health. Some clones in this sample may be carry-over from other donors' samples. Sequences were obtained from PBMCs. The chain employs TRBV28 and TRBJ1-4; matching of 5 bases hints at TRBD1 as the D gene. The CDR3 is CASSLDIVGKLFF. The nucleotide sequence reads TGTGCCAGCAGTTTGGACATAGTTGGAAAACTGTTTTTT.